Below, 29 T cell receptor beta chains from the same sample are listed, as sequenced in a study of CXCR3-negative and CXCR3-positive naive CD8 T cells. Preparation of TRB cDNA libraries relied on 5' RACE carrying UMI labels. TCRdb re-called the 5' RACE reads and gives one entry per CDR3 protein, without DNA. The sample has around 60,000 distinct CDR3 sequences, and its top ten clones hold 0.35% to 0.5%. The sample comprised naive CXCR3- CD8+ T cells from blood. Documented subset: CD45RO-CCR7+CD27+CD95- naive CD8+ T cells lacking CXCR3 (TNR3-). The receptors were gathered from a human donor in good health. Some clones in this sample may be carry-over from other donors' samples.

The V call is TRBV25-1, the J call TRBJ1-5; TCRdb's D gene call, TRBD1, goes unchecked for lack of DNA. CDR3 length: 15 amino acids. Per the germline V gene, CDR1 is MGHDK and CDR2 is SYGVNS. The chain's CDR3 is CASSDSARGNQPQHF.

The CDR3 is CASTGIAFPTYYNEQFF. The gene calls are TRBV5-8 and TRBJ2-1; the TCRdb D gene call, TRBD2, has no DNA to confirm it. The CDR3 runs 17 residues. Germline CDR1 reads SGHTS; CDR2 reads YDEGEE.

The chain has TRBV11-2 and TRBJ2-7. Germline V lookup: CDR1 SGHAT, CDR2 FQNNGV. The CDR3 totals 13 residues. The chain's CDR3 is CASSLEIVYEQYF.

This chain joins TRBV5-1 and TRBJ2-5; TCRdb returns TRBD1, unconfirmable since there is no DNA. This CDR3 spans 16 amino acids. The germline V gene has CDR1 SGHRS and CDR2 YFSETQ. This chain's CDR3 is CASSLVSGDPQETQYF.

The rearrangement joins TRBV7-6 to TRBJ2-7; checking the TCRdb D call of TRBD1 is not possible without DNA. CDR3 length: 14 amino acids. CDR1 is SGHVS, CDR2 FNYEAQ, per germline. The CDR3 loop reads CASSPTGPLGEQYF.

CDR3 loop: CASSREDGPNTGELFF. V usage is TRBV7-9 and J usage is TRBJ2-2. The length of the CDR3 is 16 residues. The V gene's germline CDR1 is SEHNR and CDR2 FQNEAQ (reference sequence). The full variable domain, completed using reference TRBV7-9 and TRBJ2-2, is DTGVSQNPRHKITKRGQNVTFRCDPISEHNRLYWYRQTLGQGPEFLTYFQNEAQLEKSRLLSDRFSAERPKGSFSTLEIQRTEQGDSAMYLCASSREDGPNTGELFFGEGSRLTVL.

The chain joins TRBV7-8 to TRBJ2-1; TCRdb reports TRBD2, a call that lacks DNA to check it against. The CDR3 covers 19 residues. Per germline, CDR1 SGHVS and CDR2 FQNEAQ. The chain's CDR3 is CASSLIITSGGAGYNEQFF.

The rearrangement joins TRBV7-3 to TRBJ2-5; TCRdb selects TRBD2, and the lack of DNA leaves this call unchecked. The CDR3 has 17 amino acids. Per germline, CDR1 SGHTA and CDR2 FQGTGA. The CDR3 reads CASSPSLGLGRDETQYF.

The chain is built from TRBV29-1 and TRBJ1-5; TCRdb outputs TRBD1, but without DNA this stays unchecked. Germline values: CDR1 SQVTM, CDR2 ANQGSEA. This CDR3 is 19 amino acids long. The CDR3 here is CSVEPDRGLSPGRDQPQHF.

V usage is TRBV4-3 and J usage is TRBJ1-1; TCRdb's D gene call, TRBD1, goes unchecked for lack of DNA. The CDR3 totals 15 residues. CDR1 LGHNA and CDR2 YSLEER come from the germline V gene. The CDR3 loop is CASSHQTTGAAEAFF.

The V call is TRBV6-6, the J call TRBJ1-5; TCRdb names TRBD1, which stays unverified in the absence of DNA. The CDR3 extends over 15 amino acids. Germline-derived CDR1 and CDR2 are MNHNY and SVGAGI (reference sequence). The CDR3 region is CARNRGLGGNQPQHF.

The chain employs TRBV9 and TRBJ1-1. Germline CDR1 and CDR2: SGDLS and YYNGEE. The CDR3 has 15 residues. CDR3 residues: CASSPEGWGSTEAFF.

The chain recombines TRBV29-1 with TRBJ2-4; there is no DNA to check the TCRdb D call of TRBD1. This CDR3 has 15 amino acids. Germline CDR1 and CDR2: SQVTM and ANQGSEA. This chain's CDR3 is CSVEQWDRGVNIQYF. The full variable domain, rest sourced from reference TRBV29-1 and TRBJ2-4, is SAVISQKPSRDICQRGTSLTIQCQVDSQVTMMFWYRQQPGQSLTLIATANQGSEATYESGFVIDKFPISRPNLTFSTLTVSNMSPEDSSIYLCSVEQWDRGVNIQYFGAGTRLSVL.

The chain couples TRBV2 to TRBJ2-3; TCRdb's D call of TRBD2 is untestable without DNA. Germline V gives CDR1 SNHLY, CDR2 FYNNEI. This CDR3 has 15 residues. The CDR3 reads CASLSSGRHLDTQYF.

This chain links TRBV18 with TRBJ2-7; checking the TCRdb D call of TRBD2 is not possible without DNA. Germline CDR1 reads KGHSH; CDR2 reads LQKENI. This CDR3 spans 15 amino acids. The CDR3 reads CASSPRTPQNLEQYF. The full variable domain, with the rest looked up from reference TRBV18 and TRBJ2-7, is NAGVMQNPRHLVRRRGQEARLRCSPMKGHSHVYWYRQLPEEGLKFMVYLQKENIIDESGMPKERFSAEFPKEGPSILRIQQVVRGDSAAYFCASSPRTPQNLEQYFGPGTRLTVT.

The chain employs TRBV6-5 and TRBJ1-2; TCRdb lists TRBD1, though no DNA is available to test this call. The length of the CDR3 is 12 residues. Germline lookup yields CDR1 MNHEY and CDR2 SVGAGI. The CDR3: CASSWDGYGYTF.

This chain connects TRBV29-1 to TRBJ2-2; TCRdb returns TRBD2, unconfirmable since there is no DNA. The CDR3 extends over 18 amino acids. Germline CDR1 is SQVTM and CDR2 is ANQGSEA. Here the CDR3 reads CSVHAITSSGGGTGELFF.

V gene TRBV28 combines with J gene TRBJ2-1; no DNA is available, so the TRBD2 call from TCRdb remains unchecked. Germline lookup yields CDR1 MDHEN and CDR2 SYDVKM. The CDR3 is 14 amino acids. The CDR3 reads CASSLGGSRNEQFF.

The chain combines TRBV29-1 with TRBJ2-7; TCRdb's D gene call, TRBD1, goes unchecked for lack of DNA. The CDR3 totals 15 residues. CDR1 is SQVTM and CDR2 is ANQGSEA in the germline V gene. CDR3 in amino acids: CSVESVGGPNYEQYF.

The J gene is TRBJ2-3, the V gene TRBV29-1; absent DNA, TCRdb's TRBD1 call cannot be checked. This CDR3 has 16 amino acids. CDR1 is SQVTM, CDR2 ANQGSEA, per germline. CDR3: CSVIDLYRESTDTQYF.

The rearrangement joins TRBV14 to TRBJ2-2. Germline loops: CDR1 SGHDN, CDR2 FVKESK. The length of the CDR3 is 15 residues. The chain's CDR3 is CASSQATVWAGELFF.

The chain employs TRBV29-1 and TRBJ2-7; the D call from TCRdb, TRBD1, cannot be confirmed without DNA. This CDR3 has 15 amino acids. Germline CDR1 is SQVTM and CDR2 is ANQGSEA. The CDR3 loop reads CSVEDWTGNTYEQYF.

The genes are TRBV21-1 and TRBJ2-7; TCRdb selects TRBD1, and the lack of DNA leaves this call unchecked. TRBV21-1 is designated a pseudogene. This CDR3 comprises 15 residues. The CDR3: CASSKRDRGPYEQYF.

This chain uses TRBV2 with TRBJ2-1. Germline V lookup: CDR1 SNHLY, CDR2 FYNNEI. CDR3 length: 13 residues. CDR3 sequence reads: CASSENTDNEQFF.

The chain's CDR3 is CASSLPGQGVEAFF. V usage is TRBV7-6 and J usage is TRBJ1-1; the D call from TCRdb, TRBD1, cannot be confirmed without DNA. The CDR3 is 14 amino acids. Germline CDR1 SGHVS, CDR2 FNYEAQ.

The V and J genes are TRBV7-9 and TRBJ1-1; as DNA is missing, the TRBD1 call by TCRdb cannot be tested. CDR3 length: 15 amino acids. Germline assignment: CDR1 SEHNR and CDR2 FQNEAQ (reference sequence). CDR3: CASSPRGQGTTEAFF.

This rearrangement joins TRBV28 to TRBJ2-7; TCRdb names TRBD1, which stays unverified in the absence of DNA. Looked up from germline, CDR1 is MDHEN and CDR2 is SYDVKM. CDR3 length equals 14 residues. The CDR3 region is CASSPQGLNYEQYF.

The rearrangement links TRBV24-1 to TRBJ2-1; the D call from TCRdb, TRBD1, cannot be confirmed without DNA. The CDR3 is 14 amino acids. Looked up from germline, CDR1 is KGHDR and CDR2 is SFDVKD. CDR3 region: CATSESDSYNEQFF.

The chain joins TRBV29-1 to TRBJ2-1; TCRdb outputs TRBD2, but without DNA this stays unchecked. CDR3 length equals 13 residues. Germline values: CDR1 SQVTM, CDR2 ANQGSEA. This chain's CDR3 is CSVAGPYSNEQFF.